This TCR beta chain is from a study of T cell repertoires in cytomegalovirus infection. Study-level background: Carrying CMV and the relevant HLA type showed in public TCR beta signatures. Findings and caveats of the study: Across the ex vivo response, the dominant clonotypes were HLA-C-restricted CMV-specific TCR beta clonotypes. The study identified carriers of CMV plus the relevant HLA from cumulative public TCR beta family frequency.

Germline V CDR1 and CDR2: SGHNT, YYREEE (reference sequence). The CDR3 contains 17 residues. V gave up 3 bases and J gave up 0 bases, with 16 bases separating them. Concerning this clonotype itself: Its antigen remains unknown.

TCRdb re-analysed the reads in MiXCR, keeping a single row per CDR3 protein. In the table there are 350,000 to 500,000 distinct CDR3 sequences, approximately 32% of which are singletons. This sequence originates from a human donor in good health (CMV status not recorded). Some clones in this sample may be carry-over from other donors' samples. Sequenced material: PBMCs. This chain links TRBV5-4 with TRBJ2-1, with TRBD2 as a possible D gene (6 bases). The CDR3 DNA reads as TGTGCCAGCAGCTATCCGGGACTCGGAAGCTCCTACAATGAGCAGTTCTTC. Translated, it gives CASSYPGLGSSYNEQFF.